The T cell receptor beta chain described here comes from a study of cytomegalovirus exposure and HLA in healthy donors. This table comes from immunoSEQ multiplex PCR, and its TCRdb copy is limited to in-frame clones, with some not included. The table records around 190,000 clones, roughly 85% of them present only once. The receptor comes from a man in his late teens or twenties in good health and CMV-seropositive. The sample consisted of PBMCs.

Here the CDR3 reads CASSVDRGRETQYF. The CDR3 nucleotides are TGTGCCAGCAGCGTAGACAGGGGGCGGGAGACCCAGTACTTC. The V call is TRBV9, the J call TRBJ2-5; TRBD1 aligns across 9 bases. Germline CDR1 is SGDLS and CDR2 is YYNGEE. The CDR3 totals 14 residues. The ends lost 0 bases at V and 5 bases at J; junction bases unmatched: 2.